Listed below are T cell receptor beta chains from one sample, sequenced in a study of T cells in Graves' hyperthyroidism and ophthalmopathy. Each CDR3 protein is one row after TCRdb ran MiXCR on the multiplex PCR reads. The table lists around 580,000 distinct CDR3 sequences, about half of them singletons. The sample was peripheral blood or thyroid tissue (not recorded which). The receptors originated from a young woman with Graves' hyperthyroidism. CDR3s include the opening cysteine and the closing phenylalanine or tryptophan. The D gene is left open where the match is weak. A clone size is listed for some rows: how often the clone was seen (once, few, many), or a class if it is expanded.

TRBD2	.	TRBV29-1	TRBJ2-2	TGCAGCGCCGGACTAGTCGATGAGCTGTTTTTT	CSAGLVDELFF
.	many	TRBV12-3/TRBV12-4	TRBJ1-1	TGTGCCAGCAGTTTACTCCCGAAACCTGAAGCTTTCTTT	CASSLLPKPEAFF
.	.	TRBV24-1	TRBJ2-7	TGTGCCACCAGTGCCAGGGGTGCCACCTACGAGCAGTACTTC	CATSARGATYEQYF
.	many	TRBV12-3/TRBV12-4	TRBJ2-5	TGTGCCAGCAGTTTCCGGCTCCAAGAGACCCAGTACTTC	CASSFRLQETQYF
.	.	TRBV19	TRBJ1-5	TGTGCCAGTAACGAGGCGAATAGCAATCAGCCCCAGCATTTT	CASNEANSNQPQHF
.	.	TRBV29-1	TRBJ2-7	TGCAGCGTGGCCGGGCAGGGGTTCGGCTACGAGCAGTACTTC	CSVAGQGFGYEQYF
TRBD1	few	TRBV12-3/TRBV12-4	TRBJ1-5	TGTGCCAGCAGCCGAGGGACAGGGCCCCAGCATTTT	CASSRGTGPQHF
.	many	TRBV20-1	TRBJ2-1	TGCAGTGCTAGAAGGGACGGTGGAAATGAGCAGTTCTTC	CSARRDGGNEQFF
TRBD2	.	TRBV18	TRBJ2-2	TGTGCCAGCTCACCAGCCCAAGCGGGAGGCCCTACCGGGGAGCTGTTTTTT	CASSPAQAGGPTGELFF
.	.	TRBV7-8	TRBJ1-1	TGTGCCAGCAGCCCCTCGACAGTTGAAGCTTTCTTT	CASSPSTVEAFF
.	many	TRBV19	TRBJ1-2	TGTGCCAGTAGTCAAAGAAGACTGGGTGGCTACACCTTC	CASSQRRLGGYTF
.	.	TRBV12-3/TRBV12-4	TRBJ1-5	TGTGCCAGCTCCCCCGGTGAAAATCAGCCCCAGCATTTT	CASSPGENQPQHF
.	few	TRBV6-2/TRBV6-3	TRBJ1-1	TGTGCCAGCAGTTACGGGCCCAGGGGGAACACTGAAGCTTTCTTT	CASSYGPRGNTEAFF
TRBD1	many	TRBV30	TRBJ1-5	TGTGCCTGGGGGACAGCCGGGCAGCCCCAGCATTTT	CAWGTAGQPQHF
TRBD1	once	TRBV25-1	TRBJ1-2	TGTGCCAGCGCCGGTGCCCCGGGACAGGCTAATTATGGCTACACCTTC	CASAGAPGQANYGYTF
.	many	TRBV14	TRBJ1-2	TGTGCCAGCAGGCCGGGTGTGGACTATGGCTACACCTTC	CASRPGVDYGYTF
.	many	TRBV4-3	TRBJ2-7	TGCGCCAGCAGCCCCTCATCCCAAAACTACGAGCAGTACTTC	CASSPSSQNYEQYF
TRBD1	.	TRBV7-8	TRBJ1-4	TGTGCCAGCAGCTCCCGGACAGGGGGTAATGAAAAACTGTTTTTT	CASSSRTGGNEKLFF
.	many	TRBV7-2	TRBJ1-5	TGTGCCAGCAGCTTAGTGGCAGGACGATATAGCAATCAGCCCCAGCATTTT	CASSLVAGRYSNQPQHF
TRBD1	many	TRBV12-3/TRBV12-4	TRBJ1-4	TGTGCCAGCAGGGACAGGGGCGAACGTAATGAAAAACTGTTTTTT	CASRDRGERNEKLFF
.	many	TRBV12-3/TRBV12-4	TRBJ1-3	TGTGCCAGCAGACTCAGGCACCACTCTGGAAACACCATATATTTT	CASRLRHHSGNTIYF
.	.	TRBV15	TRBJ1-2	TGTGCCACCAGCAGTTACTCGGAGAGGGGAGGCTACACCTTC	CATSSYSERGGYTF
.	many	TRBV4-1	TRBJ2-5	TGCGCCAGCAGCCACCCCTCTTTCGAGGGCACCCATCCGGAGACCCAGTACTTC	CASSHPSFEGTHPETQYF
TRBD1	.	TRBV20-1	TRBJ2-7	TGCAGTGCTAGAACAGGGGACGCGGCCTCCTACGAGCAGTACTTC	CSARTGDAASYEQYF
TRBD2	few	TRBV27	TRBJ2-7	TGTGCCAGCAGTTTATCGAACCCGGGACTAGATTACGAGCAGTACTTC	CASSLSNPGLDYEQYF
.	.	TRBV10-3	TRBJ2-7	TGTGCCATCAGGGACCGAGGACTAAATGAGCAGTACTTC	CAIRDRGLNEQYF
TRBD2	.	TRBV9	TRBJ2-5	TGTGCCAGCAGCCCCGGACCGACGGGGGGACCTACCCAGTACTTC	CASSPGPTGGPTQYF
.	.	TRBV7-9	TRBJ2-5	TGTGCCAGCAGCCAAGATGTCTCACGAGGGGAGACCCAGTACTTC	CASSQDVSRGETQYF
.	.	TRBV2	TRBJ2-7	TGTGCCAGCCTACGGGAGCGCAATGAGCAGTACTTC	CASLRERNEQYF
.	.	TRBV27	TRBJ1-4	TGTGCCAGCAGATGGACAGATGAAAAACTGTTTTTT	CASRWTDEKLFF
.	.	TRBV2	TRBJ2-1	TGTGCCAGCGTAAGCGGCCCAGGAAATGAGCAGTTCTTC	CASVSGPGNEQFF
.	.	TRBV7-6	TRBJ1-6	TGTGCCAGCTTCCTTGGGGACGGTTTTTCGGCCCTCCACTTT	CASFLGDGFSALHF
.	many	TRBV19	TRBJ2-2	TGTGCCAGTGCAACCCGGGGGGCGAGCACCGGGGAGCTGTTTTTT	CASATRGASTGELFF
.	.	TRBV15	TRBJ2-7	TGTGCCACCAGCAGAGGCAGTACGCGGGGTTGGGGCGAGCAGTACTTC	CATSRGSTRGWGEQYF
.	.	TRBV13	TRBJ1-2	TGTGCCAGCAGCAACGGAGGGGGGACCTATGGCTACACCTTC	CASSNGGGTYGYTF
.	many	TRBV7-9	TRBJ2-5	TGTGCCAGCAGCTTAGCGGGCGACGGGACCCAGTACTTC	CASSLAGDGTQYF
.	few	TRBV2	TRBJ2-5	TGTGCCAGCAAGAAGACCCAGTACTTC	CASKKTQYF